Sequencing of this TCR beta chain was carried out in a study of T and B cells in COVID-19 patients (TCRdb year 2020). General notes on the study: In this study, adaptive immunity was profiled in COVID-19 patients who either had active infection or had recovered, using TRB and IGH repertoire sequencing of peripheral blood. A couple of patients were in both the active and recovered cohorts because samples existed from active disease and from after recovery. As many as 9 follow-up blood samples were taken per patient, and some of the samples covered different disease stages within the same individual. The recovered cohort included some 18 patients who contributed about 21 samples, and most of those patients had mild to moderate COVID-19 that was managed on an outpatient basis. Comorbidities linked to unfavorable COVID-19 outcome were present in 18 of 20 patients in the active-infection cohort. A median age of roughly 34 years was recorded in the recovered cohort versus about 70 years in the active-infection cohort. Critical illness requiring mechanical ventilation or ECMO was present in about 60% of the 20 patients in the active-infection cohort. An age-matched reference group of 39 healthy donors negative for COVID-19 antibodies was used as the comparison for repertoire analyses. The repository of TCR and BCR sequences included roughly 70 time points from roughly 35 patients, and more than 8.3 million TCR sequences were analysed.

By how much of the sample it makes up, this clonotype is medium-sized (0.01 to 0.1%). It has no known antigen specificity. No per-base quality is available; no much larger clone lies one base away. TRB repertoires were amplified from roughly 230-500 ng of genomic DNA extracted from blood. TCRdb names Illumina MiSeq as the instrument used. Multiplex PCR with BIOMED2 TRB-A/B primer pools was used to amplify TRB rearrangements. Two consecutive PCRs added Illumina-compatible adapters and 7-nucleotide sample barcodes to the amplicons. All library PCRs used Phusion HS II polymerase. Amplicons were gel-purified with the NucleoSpin Gel and PCR Clean-up kit, quantified on Qubit, and pooled at about 4 nM. Before Illumina next-generation sequencing, the quality of the amplicon pool was assessed on an Agilent 2100 Bioanalyzer. As for the original processing: Annotation of TRB rearrangements was performed with MiXCR 3.0.8 using the default MiXCR reference library. Sequences with fewer than 2 reads and non-productive reads were filtered out, and every unique CDR3 nucleotide sequence was treated as a single clone. R 3.5.1 was used to calculate clonality, diversity, richness and V-J gene usage. GLIPH2 was used to cluster TCRs based on CDR3 similarity, and OLGA was used to calculate the generation probabilities. Only GLIPH2 clusters containing at least four unique TCR clonotypes present in at least three individuals were kept. The raw public data were reprocessed by TCRdb itself: fastp quality trimming at Q25, MiXCR clonotype calling, in-frame beta chains only. Merged by CDR3 protein, the rows form single entries marked with the most common genes and DNA. The V and J calls were determined by TCRdb, not by the authors. The sample records 13,000 or so distinct CDR3 sequences, under 30% of which are singletons. Under 7.5% of the sample lies in the top ten.

V lost 3 bases and J lost 1 base; the stretch between them is 7 bases long. Its CDR3 holds 13 amino acids, cysteine through phenylalanine. Only the CDR3 region is kept as DNA, spanning 39 bases read in frame from base 1. From the germline V gene (reference sequence), CDR1 is MNHEY and CDR2 is SMNVEV. Study-wide conclusions, independent of this receptor: Specific T cell subsets (CD4+/Treg/CD8+) and sorted SARS-CoV-2-responsive or tetramer+ T cells had not yet been sequenced, and the corresponding sequencing experiments were ongoing. Strongly skewed TRBV/TRBJ gene usage was reported in patients with COVID-19. A total of 2,331 exclusive TCR clusters, including 30 to 40 low-pGen clusters, were found in the recovered cohort. Few blood samples were available from mildly ill patients while symptoms were present, and early samples from severe cases were likewise scarce. TRB repertoires were highly clonal in active COVID-19, whereas diversity and richness at recovery rose above healthy donor levels. The size of the cohort was considered insufficient for assessing HLA contributions to COVID-19 susceptibility or severity. Prospective validation of the reported TCR clusters was stated to be required before clinical use.

Specimen: blood. This sequence originates from a human donor who had recovered from COVID-19. This sequence uses TRBV27 and TRBJ2-7; the D segment cannot be called with confidence. The nucleotide sequence is given as TGTGCCAGCAGTTTTGGGGAATCCTACGAGCAGTACTTC. It encodes CASSFGESYEQYF.